The T cell receptor beta chain described here comes from a study of T cells in Graves' hyperthyroidism and ophthalmopathy. Study-level background: Once the initial diagnosis was made, peripheral blood was obtained before any treatment.

Researchers defined stable Graves' hyperthyroidism as no ophthalmopathy progression within 18 months. Trimming removed 2 bases from V and 4 bases from J, with 4 bases in between. In germline, CDR1 is SGHRS, CDR2 YFSETQ. The length of the CDR3 is 12 residues. This clonotype was counted between two and nine times. What it recognizes is unknown. There were TCR beta CDR3 regions amplified from RNA transcripts. The HTBI set primed first-round TCR CDR3 RT-PCR. TCRdb reprocessed the multiplex PCR reads via MiXCR and lists one record per CDR3 protein. Altogether 300,000 to 450,000 distinct CDR3 sequences are present, 14% to 15% being singletons, with the ten largest covering around a third. Findings of the study overall: Appearing also in blood were most of the thyroid clonotypes expanded above 0.001.

The chain carries TRBV5-1 and TRBJ2-1; D uncertain. The sample taken for sequencing was blood. The TCR was taken from a woman under 40 with Graves' hyperthyroidism. Written as DNA, the CDR3 is TGCGCCAGCAGCTTCATGTACAATGAGCAGTTCTTC. Encoded protein: CASSFMYNEQFF.